These 32 T cell receptor beta chains share one sample of origin, sequenced in a study of STAT3 mutations in large granular lymphocyte leukemia (dated by TCRdb to between 2018 and 2021). The study at large found these results: Every T-LGLL patient showed at least one immunodominant TCRbeta clonotype, and about half showed multiple immunodominant subclonotypes.

Their antigens remain unidentified. The library was generated by the immunoSEQ multiplex PCR assay. TCRdb carries this immuneACCESS record with in-frame sequences only. Its versions omit some clonotypes, under half of them owing to an unresolved V gene in the studies checked, with the rest unexplained. A total of roughly 12,000 clones appear in this sample, over 75% of them only once. 86% of the sample is in the top ten clones. Sequenced: peripheral blood mononuclear cells. The receptor source for this set is a man at least 80 years old with T-cell large granular lymphocyte leukemia. Some clones in this sample may be carry-over from other donors' samples. The age is the age at diagnosis.

The rearrangement uses TRBV7-8 and TRBJ2-5; 11 nucleotides line up with TRBD2. V shed 4 bases, J shed 4 bases, and the junction held 8 bases outside the gene matches. The CDR3 length is 16 residues. Germline CDR1 SGHVS, CDR2 FQNEAQ. CDR3 in DNA: TGTGCCAGCAGCTACAATAGCGGGGGGGCGGGAGAGACCCAGTACTTC. This translates into CASSYNSGGAGETQYF. The complete variable domain, with remaining parts taken from reference TRBV7-8 and TRBJ2-5, reads GAGVSQSPRYKVAKRGQDVALRCDPISGHVSLFWYQQALGQGPEFLTYFQNEAQLDKSGLPSDRFFAERPEGSVSTLKIQRTQQEDSAVYLCASSYNSGGAGETQYFGPGTRLLVL.

J is TRBJ2-7 and V is TRBV25-1; 7 nucleotides line up with TRBD1. The V and J ends lost 1 base and 2 bases, in that order; junction bases with no gene match: 8. This CDR3 comprises 16 residues. The germline gives CDR1 MGHDK, CDR2 SYGVNS. CDR3 coding DNA: TGTGCCAGCAGTGAATTAGGGGGCGGCCCTCCCTACGAGCAGTACTTC. Protein: CASSELGGGPPYEQYF.

The chain couples TRBV5-8 to TRBJ2-5, with D unresolved. Germline V gene sequence: CDR1 SGHTS, CDR2 YDEGEE. CDR3 length equals 11 residues. The V gene lost 4 bases and the J gene lost 5 bases, with 6 bases spanning the gap. The CDR3 here is CASSGRETQYF. The CDR3 DNA reads TGTGCCAGCAGCGGCCGGGAGACCCAGTACTTC.

The V call is TRBV5-1, the J call TRBJ1-6; TRBD1 matches at 8 bases. The CDR3 loop spans 14 amino acids. V lost 2 bases, J lost 8 bases, and 3 bases stayed unmatched. Germline lookup yields CDR1 SGHRS and CDR2 YFSETQ. The CDR3 loop is CASSLVTGDSPLHF. The CDR3 DNA reads TGCGCCAGCAGCTTAGTGACAGGGGATTCACCCCTCCACTTT.

This chain links TRBV7-9 with TRBJ2-2, with 8 bases identical to TRBD2. In germline, CDR1 is SEHNR, CDR2 FQNEAQ (reference sequence). The V and J ends lost 8 bases and 4 bases, in that order; junction bases with no gene match: 9. This CDR3 spans 15 amino acids. The DNA of the CDR3 is TGTGCCAGCCCCTCCCGGGGGGGTGGCACCGGGGAGCTGTTTTTT. This encodes CASPSRGGGTGELFF. Variable domain in full (rest from reference TRBV7-9 and TRBJ2-2): DTGVSQNPRHKITKRGQNVTFRCDPISEHNRLYWYRQTLGQGPEFLTYFQNEAQLEKSRLLSDRFSAERPKGSFSTLEIQRTEQGDSAMYLCASPSRGGGTGELFFGEGSRLTVL.

With respect to this clone: Relative to the germline gene, one junction end is altered; a read error may explain this. This chain uses TRBV7-9 with TRBJ1-4; no clear D. Germline loops: CDR1 SEHNR, CDR2 FQNEAQ (reference sequence). This CDR3 has 16 amino acids. The CDR3 reads CASSLVEDPNTERLFF. The CDR3, as DNA: TGTGCCAGCAGCTTAGTTGAGGACCCTAACACCGAAAGACTGTTTTTT. Together with reference TRBV7-9 and TRBJ1-4, the CDR3 gives the full variable domain: DTGVSQNPRHKITKRGQNVTFRCDPISEHNRLYWYRQTLGQGPEFLTYFQNEAQLEKSRLLSDRFSAERPKGSFSTLEIQRTEQGDSAMYLCASSLVEDPNTERLFFGSGTQLSVL.

The rearrangement links TRBV18 to TRBJ1-1; the D is unclear. CDR3 length: 13 amino acids. The germline V gene encodes CDR1 KGHSH and CDR2 LQKENI. Trimming removed 3 bases from V and 5 bases from J, with 10 bases in between. CDR3 sequence: CASSPPGSTEAFF. CDR3 nucleotide sequence: TGTGCCAGCTCACCCCCGGGGTCGACTGAAGCTTTCTTT.

This clone occurred once. This rearrangement joins TRBV15 to TRBJ1-1, with TRBD1 as a possible D gene (6 bases). The CDR3 runs to 14 residues. Germline V gene data show CDR1 as LNHNV and CDR2 as YYDKDF (reference sequence). V lost 5 bases, J lost 2 bases, and 12 bases lay in between. The CDR3 region is CATSPGQSNTEAFF. The CDR3 DNA is TGTGCCACCAGCCCAGGACAGTCAAACACTGAAGCTTTCTTT.

The gene calls are TRBV9 and TRBJ2-7; TRBD1 matches 9 bases. The germline V gene encodes CDR1 SGDLS and CDR2 YYNGEE. The CDR3 extends over 15 amino acids. Trimming cost V 3 bases and J 0 bases; bases outside gene matches: 4. CDR3 in amino acids: CASSAWTGDSYEQYF. The CDR3 DNA sequence: TGTGCCAGCAGCGCCTGGACAGGGGACTCCTACGAGCAGTACTTC. Combining the CDR3 with reference TRBV9 and TRBJ2-7 gives the whole variable domain DSGVTQTPKHLITATGQRVTLRCSPRSGDLSVYWYQQSLDQGLQFLIQYYNGEERAKGNILERFSAQQFPDLHSELNLSSLELGDSALYFCASSAWTGDSYEQYFGPGTRLTVT.

This clone was detected only a few times. The V gene is TRBV30, the J gene TRBJ1-1; 10 nucleotides match TRBD1. V shed 3 bases and J 5 bases; nucleotides not matched to a gene: 6. CDR1 and CDR2 (germline): GTSNPN, SVGIG (reference sequence). CDR3 size: 14 residues. The CDR3 DNA reads as TGTGCCTGGAGCCGGGACAGGGGTTGGACTGAAGCTTTCTTT. Protein product: CAWSRDRGWTEAFF.

This clone has more than one count but fewer than ten. The gene calls are TRBV5-6 and TRBJ2-5, with D unclear. The CDR3 covers 15 residues. V shed 1 base and J shed 4 bases, with 14 bases lying between them. The germline V gene encodes CDR1 SGHDT and CDR2 YYEEEE. CDR3 sequence (DNA): TGTGCCAGCAGCTTGAGTCGTGTAGCTCGAGAGACCCAGTACTTC. Its translation is CASSLSRVARETQYF.

This chain connects TRBV4-3 to TRBJ1-2; tentatively, D is TRBD1 (6 bases). Trimming removed 0 bases at V and 5 bases at J, with 19 bases between. CDR3 size: 17 residues. CDR1 LGHNA and CDR2 YSLEER come from the germline V gene. In nucleotides, the CDR3 is TGCGCCAGCAGCCAAGATGGGGTCGGGCAGGGGTTGTATGGCTACACCTTC. It is translated as CASSQDGVGQGLYGYTF.

The rearrangement links TRBV4-1 to TRBJ1-5; D may be TRBD1 (6 bases). The CDR3 extends over 15 amino acids. The germline V and J ends were trimmed by 0 bases and 8 bases, with 14 bases remaining between them. Per the germline V gene, CDR1 is MGHRA and CDR2 is YSYEKL. The CDR3 DNA is TGCGCCAGCAGCCAAGATACAGGGCCGGGGAAGCCCCAGCATTTT. Translating gives CASSQDTGPGKPQHF.

J is TRBJ2-7 and V is TRBV4-2; TRBD2 aligns across 9 bases. The J segment lost 3 bases and the V segment lost 1 base, leaving 10 bases of the junction unmatched. Germline V gene sequence: CDR1 LGHNA, CDR2 YNFKEQ. The CDR3 is made up of 17 amino acids. In nucleotides, the CDR3 is TGTGCCAGCAGCCAAGTGAGGTTGGGCGGGGGGGACTACGAGCAGTACTTC. Protein sequence: CASSQVRLGGGDYEQYF.

This clone was observed a handful of times. The V and J genes are TRBV7-6 and TRBJ2-5; 8 bases fit TRBD1. Germline CDR1 and CDR2: SGHVS and FNYEAQ. The CDR3 spans 15 residues. V lost 5 bases and J lost 0; bases outside the gene matches: 5. The CDR3 spells CASSRDRTNQETQYF. The CDR3 coding sequence is TGTGCCAGCAGCCGGGACAGGACAAACCAAGAGACCCAGTACTTC.

The V and J genes are TRBV30 and TRBJ1-1; the D gene is possibly TRBD1 (6 bases). Germline V gene lookup returns CDR1 GTSNPN and CDR2 SVGIG (reference sequence). CDR3 length: 14 amino acids. Between the trimmed V and J ends, which lost 1 base and 4 bases, there was a span of 13 bases. In nucleotides, the CDR3 is TGTGCCTGGAGTGCTCAAGGGGGACGCACTGAAGCTTTCTTT. It translates to CAWSAQGGRTEAFF.

The chain couples TRBV9 to TRBJ2-3, with D perhaps given as TRBD1 or TRBD2 (6 bases each). The CDR3 runs 17 residues. Germline loops: CDR1 SGDLS, CDR2 YYNGEE. Trimming pared 0 bases from V and 0 bases from J, leaving 14 bases between. The CDR3: CASSVGDGGPSTDTQYF. In DNA form, the CDR3 reads TGTGCCAGCAGCGTAGGGGACGGGGGCCCAAGCACAGATACGCAGTATTTT.

V and J are TRBV18 and TRBJ1-3, with unresolved D. Germline-derived CDR1 and CDR2 are KGHSH and LQKENI. V was pared by 0 bases and J by 8 bases, with 11 bases between. The CDR3 spans 14 residues. The CDR3 spells CASSPPARSHTIYF. CDR3 in DNA: TGTGCCAGCTCACCACCCGCCCGCTCACACACCATATATTTT.

The gene calls are TRBV29-1 and TRBJ2-5, with 9 bases aligning to TRBD1. Germline CDR1 and CDR2: SQVTM and ANQGSEA. Trimming cost V 2 bases and J 1 base; bases outside gene matches: 2. The CDR3 loop spans 14 amino acids. The CDR3 loop reads CSVETGQGQETQYF. The CDR3 DNA follows: TGCAGCGTTGAAACGGGACAGGGCCAAGAGACCCAGTACTTC.

The CDR3 region has the DNA TGTGCCAGCAGTCGACGACAGGGATCCGTCGTAGGACCCCTCCACTTT. This gives the protein CASSRRQGSVVGPLHF. The gene calls are TRBV27 and TRBJ1-6, with 7 bases that match TRBD1. Looked up from germline, CDR1 is MNHEY and CDR2 is SMNVEV (reference sequence). V shed 5 bases and J 12 bases; nucleotides not matched to a gene: 16. The CDR3 length is 16 residues.

The rearrangement links TRBV7-2 to TRBJ2-2; the D is unclear. CDR1 is SGHTA, CDR2 FQGNSA, per germline. Deletions cut 1 base from V and 6 bases from J, with 6 bases between. This CDR3 contains 13 residues. The CDR3 sequence is CASSLGMAGELFF. The CDR3 DNA reads as TGTGCCAGCAGCTTAGGGATGGCCGGGGAGCTGTTTTTT.

This clone was detected once. The chain uses TRBV2 and TRBJ1-2, with D perhaps TRBD1 (5 bases). Germline V gene data show CDR1 as SNHLY and CDR2 as FYNNEI. V was shortened by 8 bases and J by 6 bases, with 19 bases between the two germline ends. The CDR3 is 14 amino acids. The CDR3 DNA is TGTGCCAGCGGGGGACTCCGGGGGAAGGATGGCTACACCTTC. Its translation is CASGGLRGKDGYTF.

The V call is TRBV6-6, the J call TRBJ1-1; 7 bases align to TRBD1. CDR1 and CDR2 (germline): MNHNY, SVGAGI (reference sequence). V gave up 6 bases and J gave up 5 bases; unmatched junction bases: 6. The CDR3 sequence is 13 residues long. CDR3 sequence: CASRTRGRTEAFF. The CDR3 bases are TGTGCCAGCAGAACCAGGGGGAGAACTGAAGCTTTCTTT.

The chain uses TRBV4-1 and TRBJ2-5; D might be TRBD2 (6 bases). The CDR3 contains 13 residues. Germline values: CDR1 MGHRA, CDR2 YSYEKL. Trimming shortened V by 1 base and J by 5 bases, and 8 bases separated the two germline ends. This CDR3 is CASSQAGVETQYF. DNA for the CDR3: TGCGCCAGCAGCCAAGCGGGGGTTGAGACCCAGTACTTC.

CDR3 residues: CASSVLAPGYGYTF. CDR3 DNA sequence: TGTGCCAGCAGTGTTTTGGCCCCTGGATATGGCTACACCTTC. The chain links TRBV2 to TRBJ1-2; D is unresolved. Germline values: CDR1 SNHLY, CDR2 FYNNEI. This CDR3 comprises 14 residues. Trimming left V 4 bases short and J 5 bases short, with 14 bases between. Full variable domain (rest looked up from reference TRBV2 and TRBJ1-2): EPEVTQTPSHQVTQMGQEVILRCVPISNHLYFYWYRQILGQKVEFLVSFYNNEISEKSEIFDDQFSVERPDGSNFTLKIRSTKLEDSAMYFCASSVLAPGYGYTFGSGTRLTVV.

The chain uses TRBV14 and TRBJ1-1; D gene ambiguous. The germline V and J ends were trimmed by 2 bases and 3 bases, with 4 bases remaining between them. Germline V lookup: CDR1 SGHDN, CDR2 FVKESK. The CDR3 spans 12 residues. The CDR3 here is CASSQWYTEAFF. The CDR3 nucleotides are TGTGCCAGCAGCCAATGGTACACTGAAGCTTTCTTT.

The V and J genes are TRBV6-5 and TRBJ2-3; no clear D gene. The CDR3 covers 14 residues. Germline V CDR1 and CDR2: MNHEY, SVGAGI. The V end was cut by 2 bases, the J end by 2 bases, with 8 bases between. The CDR3 region is CASSYAQNTDTQYF. The CDR3 DNA reads as TGTGCCAGCAGTTACGCCCAGAACACAGATACGCAGTATTTT.

The gene calls are TRBV7-9 and TRBJ1-3; D not certain. Trimming cost V 4 bases and J 7 bases, with 14 bases left between them. The length of the CDR3 is 14 residues. Germline V gives CDR1 SEHNR, CDR2 FQNEAQ (reference sequence). In DNA form, the CDR3 reads TGTGCCAGCAGCTACTCCGGGAACAGCAACACCATATATTTT. Protein: CASSYSGNSNTIYF.

The chain carries TRBV7-9 and TRBJ1-5; D is unresolved. The V end lost 3 bases, the J end lost 5 bases, and 8 bases lay between the germline ends. This CDR3 has 13 residues. CDR1 SEHNR and CDR2 FQNEAQ come from the germline V gene (reference sequence). In DNA, the CDR3 is TGTGCCAGCAGCTTGGGAGAATATCAGCCCCAGCATTTT. Protein product: CASSLGEYQPQHF.

This chain uses TRBV7-9 with TRBJ2-5, with 7 nucleotides matching TRBD2. The CDR3 covers 17 residues. Germline CDR1 and CDR2: SEHNR and FQNEAQ (reference sequence). Trimming at V came to 5 bases and at J to 7 bases, leaving 19 bases not matched to a gene. CDR3 bases: TGTGCCAGCAGCCCCCTGCCTAGCGGTGGGGTCGAGGGGACCCAGTACTTC. It is translated as CASSPLPSGGVEGTQYF.

This clone was seen once. The chain couples TRBV4-2 to TRBJ2-4; D is perhaps TRBD1 (6 bases). Trimming cost V 0 bases and J 6 bases, with 15 bases left between them. The germline gives CDR1 LGHNA, CDR2 YNFKEQ. The CDR3 runs to 16 residues. This CDR3 reads CASSQDGGSVVNIQYF. For the CDR3, the DNA is TGTGCCAGCAGCCAAGATGGGGGCAGCGTGGTAAACATTCAGTACTTC.

This clone showed up just a few times. The chain joins TRBV2 to TRBJ1-5, with 10 bases identical to TRBD1. CDR3 length equals 15 residues. Trimming at V came to 1 base and at J to 7 bases, leaving 4 bases not matched to a gene. Germline CDR1 SNHLY, CDR2 FYNNEI. This chain's CDR3 is CASSEGQGAGQPQHF. CDR3 sequence (DNA): TGTGCCAGCAGTGAAGGACAGGGGGCGGGACAGCCCCAGCATTTT.